This T cell receptor beta chain comes out of a study of T cells in Graves' hyperthyroidism and ophthalmopathy. Looked up from germline, CDR1 is SQVTM and CDR2 is ANQGSEA. Between the trimmed V and J ends, which lost 4 bases and 3 bases, there was a span of 13 bases. The CDR3 loop spans 13 amino acids. Hyperthyroidism, newly diagnosed and lasting under 2 months, affected patients aged 18 to 65. In its sample, this clonotype was seen a few times. Regions amplified from RNA transcripts were the TCR beta CDR3 regions. An initial round of RT-PCR targeting the TCR CDR3 relied on the HTBI primer set. One entry per CDR3 protein results from TCRdb running MiXCR on the multiplex PCR reads. The table records approximately 370,000 distinct CDR3 sequences, about a sixth of them present only once.

Input material: blood. The clonotype comes from a woman aged 25 to 39 with Graves' hyperthyroidism that later progressed to Graves' ophthalmopathy. The chain employs TRBV29-1 and TRBJ2-7; weak D call: TRBD1 (7 bases). The CDR3 reads CSVAPGGFYEQYF. Here the CDR3 DNA reads TGCAGCGTTGCCCCAGGGGGGTTCTACGAGCAGTACTTC.